This T cell receptor (beta chain) was identified in a study of T cell responses to AZD1222 COVID-19 vaccine. On the study more broadly: Researchers grouped second doses given at about 4 or about 12 weeks into one pool. Study observations and caveats: Vaccination with two AZD1222 doses was followed by a rise in Spike-specific TCR breadth and depth. Clonal diversity was possibly underestimated, and the donors were mostly white British, with more females. It was only a handful of AZD1222 recipients who were seropositive at baseline.

As to this clone: Its antigen is unidentified.

CDR3 length equals 14 residues. V was cut by 3 bases and J by 2 bases, with 11 bases left in between. Germline assignment: CDR1 KGHSH and CDR2 LQKENI. The data were produced by immunoSEQ multiplex PCR, yet TCRdb's version contains in-frame clones alone and is incomplete. The repertoire holds 140,000 to 150,000 clones, 90% to 95% seen once, with more than 8% in the top ten. The rearrangement links TRBV18 to TRBJ2-7, with TRBD2 as a possible D gene (5 bases). The sequence was obtained from an adult in good health. The source material was peripheral blood, sampled on day 0 of AZD1222 vaccination. This CDR3 reads CASSPAGIAYEQYF. CDR3 nucleotides: TGTGCCAGCTCACCGGCCGGGATTGCCTACGAGCAGTACTTC.